Described below is a single T cell receptor beta chain sequence and its context. Its antigen is not identified. This sample was included in a study of T cell responses to AZD1222 COVID-19 vaccine. Study-level points and caveats: Spike-specific TCR breadth and depth were elevated following two AZD1222 doses. Unmutated variant regions are reportedly the target of nearly half of TCRs that are spike-specific. It should be noted that donors were predominantly white British and more often female, and clonal diversity was possibly underestimated.

The V segment lost 1 base and the J segment 5 bases; nucleotides outside the gene matches: 7. The germline V gene has CDR1 SQVTM and CDR2 ANQGSEA. The CDR3 covers 15 residues. Method: immunoSEQ multiplex PCR; TCRdb's copy keeps in-frame clones and lacks some. The profile shows 56,000 or so clones, approximately 85% of them singletons. The clonotype originates from an adult in good health. The source material was peripheral blood, sampled on day 0 of AZD1222 vaccination. V gene TRBV29-1 combines with J gene TRBJ1-1, with 10 bases lining up with TRBD1. For the CDR3, the DNA is TGCAGCGTTGAAGTTGGGACAGGGGAGGGAACTGAAGCTTTCTTT. Protein sequence: CSVEVGTGEGTEAFF.